A single sample is the source of the 13 T cell receptor beta chains below, sequenced in a study of TIL therapy for anti-PD-1-resistant metastatic lung cancer. Sequencing used immunoSEQ v3. Repertoires were generated with immunoSEQ multiplex PCR, while TCRdb's copy carries only in-frame clones and drops some. The data show tens of thousands of clones, around 85% seen once. Stated time point: pre-treatment sample, taken before nivolumab and TIL therapy. The sample consisted of blood, taken at baseline. The source of these receptors is a person aged 25-80 years with non-small cell lung cancer.

The rearrangement links TRBV10-3 to TRBJ1-2; 7 nucleotides line up with TRBD1. V lost 0 bases, J lost 1 base, and 11 bases stayed unmatched. The CDR3 loop spans 18 amino acids. Per the germline V gene, CDR1 is ENHRY and CDR2 is SYGVKD. The CDR3, as DNA: TGTGCCATCAGTGAGTCCAGGGCAGGGGGGTACCTTAACTATGGCTACACCTTC. It specifies CAISESRAGGYLNYGYTF.

The V call is TRBV11-3, the J call TRBJ2-7, with D possibly TRBD1 on 6 matching bases. The CDR3 extends over 13 amino acids. Germline lookup yields CDR1 SGHNT and CDR2 YENEEA. Trimming shortened V by 3 bases and J by 5 bases, and 11 bases separated the two germline ends. CDR3 DNA sequence: TGTGCCAGCAGCTTCCTACAGGGCCACGAGCAGTACTTC. This encodes CASSFLQGHEQYF.

This clone was counted a few times. This sequence joins TRBV7-9 and TRBJ2-2, with D unclear. CDR1 is SEHNR and CDR2 is FQNEAQ in the germline V gene (reference sequence). The V end lost 4 bases, the J end lost 6 bases, and 9 bases lay between the germline ends. This CDR3 region has 13 residues. The CDR3 bases are TGTGCCAGCAGCTATCAGGTGGCCGGGGAGCTGTTTTTT. It codes for CASSYQVAGELFF.

The chain links TRBV5-6 to TRBJ2-7; a possible D gene is TRBD1 (6 bases). CDR3 length: 15 amino acids. V lost 2 bases to trimming and J lost 6 bases, with 18 bases between them. CDR1 is SGHDT, CDR2 YYEEEE, per germline. The CDR3 bases are TGTGCCAGCAGCTTAGTCGGGCAGGGGATCTTCGAGCAGTACTTC. Its translation is CASSLVGQGIFEQYF.

This clone was observed a few times. The gene calls are TRBV28 and TRBJ2-7; TRBD2 agrees at 12 bases. After removal of 4 bases from V and 3 bases from J, the junction contained 10 bases not matched to a gene. Germline CDR1 MDHEN, CDR2 SYDVKM. This CDR3 contains 17 residues. The CDR3 region has the DNA TGTGCCAGCAGTTGGATCCTGGGACTAGCGGGCGTCTACGAGCAGTACTTC. Protein product: CASSWILGLAGVYEQYF.

This rearrangement joins TRBV28 to TRBJ2-2; TRBD2 matches 10 bases. This CDR3 is built from 16 residues. After removal of 7 bases from V and 5 bases from J, the junction contained 10 bases not matched to a gene. Germline V gene sequence: CDR1 MDHEN, CDR2 SYDVKM. The CDR3 DNA reads as TGTGCCAGCACCGCCGCTAGCGGGAGTCTGACCGGGGAGCTGTTTTTT. Protein sequence: CASTAASGSLTGELFF.

The chain has TRBV30 and TRBJ2-5; tentative D call: TRBD2 (6 bases). Trimming shortened V by 8 bases and J by 0 bases, and 16 bases separated the two germline ends. CDR1 and CDR2 from the germline V gene are GTSNPN and SVGIG (reference sequence). The CDR3 sequence is 14 residues long. This chain's CDR3 is CARGGGKYQETQYF. CDR3 DNA: TGTGCCCGAGGTGGCGGGAAGTACCAAGAGACCCAGTACTTC.

The V call is TRBV4-2, the J call TRBJ2-7; 11 nucleotides line up with TRBD2. V dropped 5 bases and J dropped 7; count of bases not matched to a gene: 16. The V gene's germline CDR1 is LGHNA and CDR2 YNFKEQ. This CDR3 comprises 17 residues. Here the CDR3 DNA reads TGTGCCAGCAGCGACCTTCGGGGACTAGCGGAATCATCGGAGCAGTACTTC. Amino acid sequence: CASSDLRGLAESSEQYF.

This sequence joins TRBV7-9 and TRBJ1-1; D remains unclear. The CDR3 is 15 amino acids. Germline V gene sequence: CDR1 SEHNR, CDR2 FQNEAQ (reference sequence). Trimming cost V 2 bases and J 1 base, with 11 bases left between them. CDR3 bases: TGTGCCAGCAGCTTATTGGCAGGACCGAACACTGAAGCTTTCTTT. It yields the protein CASSLLAGPNTEAFF.

The V call is TRBV7-3, the J call TRBJ2-1; D perhaps matches TRBD2 (5 bases). V dropped 5 bases and J dropped 11 bases, with 16 bases sitting between them. Germline CDR1 and CDR2: SGHTA and FQGTGA. The CDR3 is 13 residues long. The chain's CDR3 is CASSRGGASQQFF. The CDR3 nucleotides are TGTGCCAGCAGCCGTGGAGGTGCTTCGCAGCAGTTCTTC.

This clone appeared a few times. J is TRBJ2-5 and V is TRBV7-9; D call uncertain. The CDR3 covers 13 residues. The germline CDR1 and CDR2 sequences are SEHNR and FQNEAQ (reference sequence). V gave up 3 bases and J gave up 2 bases, with 7 bases separating them. The CDR3 region is CASSLSLQETQYF. For the CDR3, the DNA is TGTGCCAGCAGCTTGTCACTTCAAGAGACCCAGTACTTC.

The chain recombines TRBV7-6 with TRBJ1-2, with 7 bases fitting TRBD1. Trimming took 5 bases from V and 2 from J; bases not matched to a gene: 14. This CDR3 comprises 17 residues. Germline loops: CDR1 SGHVS, CDR2 FNYEAQ. The CDR3, as DNA: TGTGCCAGCAGCCGAATCGGCGGAAAGGGACAGAACTATGGCTACACCTTC. It translates to CASSRIGGKGQNYGYTF.

DNA of the CDR3: TGTGCCAGCAGCTTAGCGATAGCGGGGGACCAAGAGACCCAGTACTTC. Translating gives CASSLAIAGDQETQYF. The J gene is TRBJ2-5, the V gene TRBV7-2; 9 bases match TRBD2. CDR3 length: 16 residues. V trimming: 0 bases; J trimming: 0 bases; junction bases outside the gene matches: 2. Germline loops: CDR1 SGHTA, CDR2 FQGNSA.